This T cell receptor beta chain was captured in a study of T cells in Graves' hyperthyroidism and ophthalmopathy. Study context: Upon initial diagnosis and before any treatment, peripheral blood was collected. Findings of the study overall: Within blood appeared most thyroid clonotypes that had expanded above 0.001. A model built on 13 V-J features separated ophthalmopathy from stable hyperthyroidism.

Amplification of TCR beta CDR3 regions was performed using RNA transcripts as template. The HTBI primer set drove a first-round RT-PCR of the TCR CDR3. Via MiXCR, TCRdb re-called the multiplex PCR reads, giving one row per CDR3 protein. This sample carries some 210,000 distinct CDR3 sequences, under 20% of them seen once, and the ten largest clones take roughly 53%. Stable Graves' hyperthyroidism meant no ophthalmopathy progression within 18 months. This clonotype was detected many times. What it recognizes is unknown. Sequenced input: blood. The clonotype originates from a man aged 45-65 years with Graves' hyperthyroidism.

This chain's CDR3 is CASSLTVDSYEQYF. The CDR3 DNA follows: TGTGCCAGCAGCTTGACAGTAGACTCCTACGAGCAGTACTTC. The chain joins TRBV7-2 to TRBJ2-7, with TRBD1 as a possible D gene (5 bases). Trimming left V 3 bases short and J 0 bases short, with 9 bases between. The germline V gene encodes CDR1 SGHTA and CDR2 FQGNSA. This CDR3 region has 14 residues.